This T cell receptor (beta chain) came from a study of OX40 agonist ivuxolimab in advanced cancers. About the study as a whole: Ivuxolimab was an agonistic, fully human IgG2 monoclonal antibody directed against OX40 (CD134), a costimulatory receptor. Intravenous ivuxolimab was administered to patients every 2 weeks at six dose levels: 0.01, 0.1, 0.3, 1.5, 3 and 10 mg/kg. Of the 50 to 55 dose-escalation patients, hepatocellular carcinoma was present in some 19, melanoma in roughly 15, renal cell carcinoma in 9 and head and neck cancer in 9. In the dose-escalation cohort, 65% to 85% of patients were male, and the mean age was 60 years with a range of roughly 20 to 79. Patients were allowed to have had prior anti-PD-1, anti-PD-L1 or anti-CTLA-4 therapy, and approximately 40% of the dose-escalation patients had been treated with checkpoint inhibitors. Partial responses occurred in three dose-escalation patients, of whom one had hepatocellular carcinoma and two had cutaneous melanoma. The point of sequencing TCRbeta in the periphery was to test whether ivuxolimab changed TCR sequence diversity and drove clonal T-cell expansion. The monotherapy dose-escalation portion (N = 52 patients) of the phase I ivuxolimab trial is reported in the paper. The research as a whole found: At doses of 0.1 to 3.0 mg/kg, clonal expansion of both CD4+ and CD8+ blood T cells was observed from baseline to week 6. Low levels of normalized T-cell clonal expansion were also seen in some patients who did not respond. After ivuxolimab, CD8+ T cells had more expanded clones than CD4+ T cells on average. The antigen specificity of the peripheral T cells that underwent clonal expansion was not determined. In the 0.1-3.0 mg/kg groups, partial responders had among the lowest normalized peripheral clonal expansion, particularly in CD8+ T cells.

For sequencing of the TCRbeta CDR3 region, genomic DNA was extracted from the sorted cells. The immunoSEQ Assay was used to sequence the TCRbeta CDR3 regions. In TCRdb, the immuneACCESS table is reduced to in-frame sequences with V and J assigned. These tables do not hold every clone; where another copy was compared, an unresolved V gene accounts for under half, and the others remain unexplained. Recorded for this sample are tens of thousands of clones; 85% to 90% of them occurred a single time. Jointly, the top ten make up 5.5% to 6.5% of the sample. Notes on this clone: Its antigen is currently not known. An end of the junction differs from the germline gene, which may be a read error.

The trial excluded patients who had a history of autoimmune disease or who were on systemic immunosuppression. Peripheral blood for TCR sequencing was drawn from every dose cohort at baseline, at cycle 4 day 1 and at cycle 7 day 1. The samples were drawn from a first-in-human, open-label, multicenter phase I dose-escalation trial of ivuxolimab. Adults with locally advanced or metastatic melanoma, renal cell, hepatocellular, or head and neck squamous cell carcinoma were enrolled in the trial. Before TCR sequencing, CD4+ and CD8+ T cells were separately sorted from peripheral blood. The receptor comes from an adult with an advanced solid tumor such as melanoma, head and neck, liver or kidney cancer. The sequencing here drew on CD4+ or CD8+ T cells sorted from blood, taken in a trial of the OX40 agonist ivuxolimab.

The nucleotide sequence is given as TGTGCCAGCAGCTTCACTAGCGGGAGAGGGGGGAGGTACACTGAGCAGTTCTTC. Translated, this gives CASSFTSGRGGRYTEQFF. Here the chain combines TRBV11-2 and TRBJ2-1; 11 bases in between match TRBD2. The CDR3, cysteine through phenylalanine, is 18 amino acids long. The CDR3 DNA has 54 bases and is translated from base 1. The germline V gene supplies CDR1 SGHAT and CDR2 FQNNGV. With the rest looked up from the reference TRBV11-2 and TRBJ2-1 genes rather than sequenced, the full variable domain is EAGVAQSPRYKIIEKRQSVAFWCNPISGHATLYWYQQILGQGPKLLIQFQNNGVVDDSQLPKDRFSAERLKGVDSTLKIQPAKLEDSAVYLCASSFTSGRGGRYTEQFFGPGTRLTVL.